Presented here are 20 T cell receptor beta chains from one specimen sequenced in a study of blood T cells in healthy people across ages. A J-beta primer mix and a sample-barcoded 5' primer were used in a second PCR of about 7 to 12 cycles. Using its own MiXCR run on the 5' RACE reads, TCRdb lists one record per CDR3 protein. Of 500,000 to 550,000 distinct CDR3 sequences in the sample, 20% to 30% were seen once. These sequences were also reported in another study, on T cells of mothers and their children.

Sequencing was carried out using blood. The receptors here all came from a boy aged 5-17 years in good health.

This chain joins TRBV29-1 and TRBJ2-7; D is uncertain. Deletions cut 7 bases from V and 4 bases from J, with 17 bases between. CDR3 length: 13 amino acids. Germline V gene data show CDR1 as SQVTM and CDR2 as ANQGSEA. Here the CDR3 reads CSAIESTGYEQYF. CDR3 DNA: TGCAGCGCCATCGAATCTACCGGGTACGAGCAGTACTTC.

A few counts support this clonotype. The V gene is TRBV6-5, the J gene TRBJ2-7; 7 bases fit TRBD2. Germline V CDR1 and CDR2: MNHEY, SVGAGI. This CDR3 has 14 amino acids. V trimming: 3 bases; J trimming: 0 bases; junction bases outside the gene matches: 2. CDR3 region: CASSYVAGSYEQYF. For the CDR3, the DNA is TGTGCCAGCAGTTATGTAGCGGGCTCCTACGAGCAGTACTTC.

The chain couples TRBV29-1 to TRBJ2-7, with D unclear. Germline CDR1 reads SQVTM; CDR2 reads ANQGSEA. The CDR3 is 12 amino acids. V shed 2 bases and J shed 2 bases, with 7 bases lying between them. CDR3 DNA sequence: TGCAGCGTTGAAATGGCCACCTACGAGCAGTACTTC. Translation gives CSVEMATYEQYF.

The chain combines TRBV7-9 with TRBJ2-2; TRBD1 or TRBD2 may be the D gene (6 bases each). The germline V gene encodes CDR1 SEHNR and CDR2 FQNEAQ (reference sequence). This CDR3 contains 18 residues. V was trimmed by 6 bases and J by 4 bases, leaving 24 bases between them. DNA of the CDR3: TGTGCCAGCAGGCACCCACTCAGGACCGGAGGGGGCACCGGGGAGCTGTTTTTT. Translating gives CASRHPLRTGGGTGELFF.

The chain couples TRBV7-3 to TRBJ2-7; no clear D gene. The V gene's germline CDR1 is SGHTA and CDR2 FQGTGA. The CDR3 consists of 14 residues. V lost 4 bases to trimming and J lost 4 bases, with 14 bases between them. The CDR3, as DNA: TGTGCCAGCAGCTCCCTCGGCCCAGGTTACGAGCAGTACTTC. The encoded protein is CASSSLGPGYEQYF.

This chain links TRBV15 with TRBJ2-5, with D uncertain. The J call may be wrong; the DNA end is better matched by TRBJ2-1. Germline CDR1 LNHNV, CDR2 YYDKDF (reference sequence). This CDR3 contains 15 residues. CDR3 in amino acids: CATSRVRLENNEQFF. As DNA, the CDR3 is TGTGCCACCAGCAGAGTTCGGCTAGAAAACAATGAGCAGTTCTTC.

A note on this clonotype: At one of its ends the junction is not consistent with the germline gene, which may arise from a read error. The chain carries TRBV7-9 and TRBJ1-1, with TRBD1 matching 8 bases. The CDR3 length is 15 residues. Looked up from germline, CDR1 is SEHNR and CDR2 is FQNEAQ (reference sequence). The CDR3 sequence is CTSSLIQGGKTEAFF. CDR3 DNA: TGTACCAGCAGCCTAATACAGGGGGGAAAAACTGAAGCTTTCTTT.

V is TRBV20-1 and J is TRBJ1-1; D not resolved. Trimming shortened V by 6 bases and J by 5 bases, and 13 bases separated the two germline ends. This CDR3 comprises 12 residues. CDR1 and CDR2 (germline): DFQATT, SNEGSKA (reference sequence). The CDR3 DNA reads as TGCAGTGCCAAGACGCTGCCGACTGAAGCTTTCTTT. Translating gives CSAKTLPTEAFF.

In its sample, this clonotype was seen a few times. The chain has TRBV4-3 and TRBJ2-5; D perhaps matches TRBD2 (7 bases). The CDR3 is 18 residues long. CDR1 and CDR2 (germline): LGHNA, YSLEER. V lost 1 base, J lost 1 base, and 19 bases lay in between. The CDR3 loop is CASSQVQGGGNSQETQYF. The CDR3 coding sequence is TGCGCCAGCAGCCAAGTGCAAGGGGGGGGAAATAGCCAAGAGACCCAGTACTTC.

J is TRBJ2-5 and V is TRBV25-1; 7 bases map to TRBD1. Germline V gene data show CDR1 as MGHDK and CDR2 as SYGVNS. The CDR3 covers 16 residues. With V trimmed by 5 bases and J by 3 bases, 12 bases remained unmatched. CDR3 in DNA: TGTGCCAGCAGTCAGAATGACAGGGCGTCAAAAGAGACCCAGTACTTC. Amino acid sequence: CASSQNDRASKETQYF.

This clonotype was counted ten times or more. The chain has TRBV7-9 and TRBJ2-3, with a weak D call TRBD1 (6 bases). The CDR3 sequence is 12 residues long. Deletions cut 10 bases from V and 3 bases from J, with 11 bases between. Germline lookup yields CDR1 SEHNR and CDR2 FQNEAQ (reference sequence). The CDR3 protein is CAIHRETDTQYF. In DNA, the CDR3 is TGTGCCATACACAGGGAAACAGATACGCAGTATTTT.

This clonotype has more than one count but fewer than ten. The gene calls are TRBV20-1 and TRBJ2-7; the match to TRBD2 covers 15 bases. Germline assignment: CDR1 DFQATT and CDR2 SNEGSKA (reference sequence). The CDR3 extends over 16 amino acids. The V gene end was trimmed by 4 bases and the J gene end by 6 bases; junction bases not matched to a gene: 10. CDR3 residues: CSAKGTSGGSAGEQYF. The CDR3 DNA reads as TGCAGTGCTAAAGGGACTAGCGGGGGGAGTGCCGGCGAGCAGTACTTC.

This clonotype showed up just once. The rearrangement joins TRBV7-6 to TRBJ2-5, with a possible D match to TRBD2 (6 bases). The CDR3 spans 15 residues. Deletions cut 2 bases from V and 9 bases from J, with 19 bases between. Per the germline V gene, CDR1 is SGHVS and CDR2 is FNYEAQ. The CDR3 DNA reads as TGTGCCAGCAGCTTAAGAGGCCTAGCGTTGGGGGCCCAGTACTTC. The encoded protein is CASSLRGLALGAQYF. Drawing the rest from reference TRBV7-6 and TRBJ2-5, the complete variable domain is GAGVSQSPRYKVTKRGQDVALRCDPISGHVSLYWYRQALGQGPEFLTYFNYEAQQDKSGLPNDRFSAERPEGSISTLTIQRTEQRDSAMYRCASSLRGLALGAQYFGPGTRLLVL.

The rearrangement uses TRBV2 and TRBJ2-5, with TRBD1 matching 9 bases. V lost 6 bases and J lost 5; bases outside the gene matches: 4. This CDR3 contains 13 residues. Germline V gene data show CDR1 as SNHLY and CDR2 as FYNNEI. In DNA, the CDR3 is TGTGCCAGCAGGAGGACAGGGGTGGAGACCCAGTACTTC. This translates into CASRRTGVETQYF.

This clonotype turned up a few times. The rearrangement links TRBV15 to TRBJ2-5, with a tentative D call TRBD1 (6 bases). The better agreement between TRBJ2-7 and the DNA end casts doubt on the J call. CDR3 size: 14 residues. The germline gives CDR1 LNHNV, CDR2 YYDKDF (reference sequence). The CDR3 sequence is CATSRAQGSIEQYF. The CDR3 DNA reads TGTGCCACCAGCAGAGCGCAGGGGTCCATCGAGCAGTACTTC.

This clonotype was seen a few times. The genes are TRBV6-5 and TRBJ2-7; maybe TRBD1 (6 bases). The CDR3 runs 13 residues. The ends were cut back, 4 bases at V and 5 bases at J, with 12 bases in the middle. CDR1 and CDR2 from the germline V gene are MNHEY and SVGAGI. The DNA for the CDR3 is TGTGCCAGCAGTTGGGGCAGGGGCCACGAGCAGTACTTC. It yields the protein CASSWGRGHEQYF.

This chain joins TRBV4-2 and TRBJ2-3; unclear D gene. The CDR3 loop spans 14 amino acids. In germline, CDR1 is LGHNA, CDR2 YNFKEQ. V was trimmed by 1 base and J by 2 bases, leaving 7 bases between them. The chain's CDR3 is CASSQGTDTDTQYF. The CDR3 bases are TGTGCCAGCAGCCAAGGGACGGACACAGATACGCAGTATTTT.

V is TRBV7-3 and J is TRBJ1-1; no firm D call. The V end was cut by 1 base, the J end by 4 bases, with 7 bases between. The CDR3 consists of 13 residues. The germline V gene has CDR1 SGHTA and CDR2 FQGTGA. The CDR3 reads CASSLNTFTEAFF. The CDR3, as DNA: TGTGCCAGCAGCTTAAACACGTTCACTGAAGCTTTCTTT.

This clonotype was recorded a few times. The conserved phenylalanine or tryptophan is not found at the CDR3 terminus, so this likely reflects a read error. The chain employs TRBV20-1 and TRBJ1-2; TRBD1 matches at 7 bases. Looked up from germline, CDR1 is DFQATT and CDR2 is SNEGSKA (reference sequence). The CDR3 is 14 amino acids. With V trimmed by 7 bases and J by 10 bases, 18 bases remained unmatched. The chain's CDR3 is CSVFREDRETLYTL. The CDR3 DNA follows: TGCAGTGTCTTTCGAGAAGACAGGGAGACCCTCTACACCCTC.

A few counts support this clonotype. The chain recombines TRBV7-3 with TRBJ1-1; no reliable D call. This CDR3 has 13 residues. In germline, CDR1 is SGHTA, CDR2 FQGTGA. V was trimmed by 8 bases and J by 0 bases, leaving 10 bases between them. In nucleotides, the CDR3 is TGTGCCAGCGCTAAGGGCATGAACACTGAAGCTTTCTTT. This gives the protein CASAKGMNTEAFF.